This paragraph reports one T cell receptor beta chain. Its matching antigen is unknown. The data belong to a study of CD8 T cells in ankylosing spondylitis. Study results and caveats: With a CD8+ phenotype, disease-linked clones were relatively rare in peripheral blood.

TCRdb recomputed calls from the 5' RACE reads with MiXCR, one row per CDR3 protein. The sample consists of 250,000 to 300,000 distinct CDR3 sequences, 15% to 20% of them appearing once. The CDR3 length is 16 residues. The germline V gene has CDR1 SGHAT and CDR2 FQNNGV. With V trimmed by 5 bases and J by 6 bases, 11 bases remained unmatched. V usage is TRBV11-2 and J usage is TRBJ2-3; TRBD2 matches at 10 bases. The sample was blood, either unsorted or a sorted T cell fraction (not recorded which). The clonotype originates from a male donor with ankylosing spondylitis or in good health (not recorded which). The CDR3 sequence is CASSREPKREGDTQYF. The CDR3 bases are TGTGCCAGCAGCAGAGAGCCGAAGCGGGAGGGCGATACGCAGTATTTT.